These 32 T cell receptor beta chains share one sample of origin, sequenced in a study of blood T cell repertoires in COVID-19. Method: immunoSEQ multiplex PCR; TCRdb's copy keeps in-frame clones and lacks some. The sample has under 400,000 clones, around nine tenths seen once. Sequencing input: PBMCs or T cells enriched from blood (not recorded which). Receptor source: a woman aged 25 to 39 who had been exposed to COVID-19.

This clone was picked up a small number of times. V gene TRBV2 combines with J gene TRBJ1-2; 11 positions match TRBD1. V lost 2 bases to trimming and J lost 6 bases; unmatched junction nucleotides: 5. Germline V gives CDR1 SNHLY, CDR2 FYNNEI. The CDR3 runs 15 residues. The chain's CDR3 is CASSEWRTGGNGYTF. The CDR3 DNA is TGTGCCAGCAGTGAATGGAGGACAGGGGGCAATGGCTACACCTTC. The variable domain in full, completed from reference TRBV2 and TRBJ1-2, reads EPEVTQTPSHQVTQMGQEVILRCVPISNHLYFYWYRQILGQKVEFLVSFYNNEISEKSEIFDDQFSVERPDGSNFTLKIRSTKLEDSAMYFCASSEWRTGGNGYTFGSGTRLTVV.

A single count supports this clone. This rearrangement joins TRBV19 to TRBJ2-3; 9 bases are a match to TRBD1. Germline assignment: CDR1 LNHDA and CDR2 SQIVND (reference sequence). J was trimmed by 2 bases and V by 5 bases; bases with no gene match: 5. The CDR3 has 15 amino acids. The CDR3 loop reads CASSPGQGVTDTQYF. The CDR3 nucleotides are TGTGCCAGTAGTCCGGGACAGGGAGTCACAGATACGCAGTATTTT.

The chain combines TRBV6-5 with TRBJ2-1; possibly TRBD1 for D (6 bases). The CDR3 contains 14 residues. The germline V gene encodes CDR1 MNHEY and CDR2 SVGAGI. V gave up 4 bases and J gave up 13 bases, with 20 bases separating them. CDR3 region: CASSSVGKGGNQFF. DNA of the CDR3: TGTGCCAGCAGTTCAGTGGGGAAAGGGGGTAACCAGTTCTTC.

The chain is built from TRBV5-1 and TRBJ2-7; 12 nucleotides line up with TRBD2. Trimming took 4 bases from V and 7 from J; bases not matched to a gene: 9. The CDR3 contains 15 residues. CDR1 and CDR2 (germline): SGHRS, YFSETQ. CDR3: CASSPGLAGPGEQYF. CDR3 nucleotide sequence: TGCGCCAGCAGCCCTGGACTAGCGGGGCCGGGGGAGCAGTACTTC.

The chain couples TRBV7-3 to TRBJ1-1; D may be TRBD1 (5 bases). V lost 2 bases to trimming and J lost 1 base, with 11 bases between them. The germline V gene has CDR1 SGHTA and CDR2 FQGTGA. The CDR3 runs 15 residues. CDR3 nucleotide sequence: TGTGCCAGCAGCTTATCAGGGATCGGGAACACTGAAGCTTTCTTT. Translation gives CASSLSGIGNTEAFF.

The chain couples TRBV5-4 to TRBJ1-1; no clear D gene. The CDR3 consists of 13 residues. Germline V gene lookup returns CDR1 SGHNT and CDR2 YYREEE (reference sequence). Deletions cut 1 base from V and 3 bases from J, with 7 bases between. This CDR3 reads CASSLLRDTEAFF. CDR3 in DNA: TGTGCCAGCAGCTTGTTGCGGGACACTGAAGCTTTCTTT.

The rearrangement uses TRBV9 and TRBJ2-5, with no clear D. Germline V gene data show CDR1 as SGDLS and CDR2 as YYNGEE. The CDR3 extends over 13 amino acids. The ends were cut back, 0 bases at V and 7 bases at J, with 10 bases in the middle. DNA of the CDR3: TGTGCCAGCAGCGTAGTCGCGCCAGGGACCCAGTACTTC. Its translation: CASSVVAPGTQYF.

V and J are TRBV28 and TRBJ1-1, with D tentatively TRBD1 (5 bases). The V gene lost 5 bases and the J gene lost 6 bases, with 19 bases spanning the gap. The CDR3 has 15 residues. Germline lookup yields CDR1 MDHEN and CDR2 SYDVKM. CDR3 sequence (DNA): TGTGCCAGCAGTACGACGAGCTCGATACAGGCTGAAGCTTTCTTT. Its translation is CASSTTSSIQAEAFF.

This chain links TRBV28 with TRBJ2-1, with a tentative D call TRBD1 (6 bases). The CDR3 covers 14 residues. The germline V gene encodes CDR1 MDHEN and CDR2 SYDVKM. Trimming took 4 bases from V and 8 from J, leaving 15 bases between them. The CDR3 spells CASSSSQGKDEQFF. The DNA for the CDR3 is TGTGCCAGCAGTTCGTCACAGGGCAAGGATGAGCAGTTCTTC.

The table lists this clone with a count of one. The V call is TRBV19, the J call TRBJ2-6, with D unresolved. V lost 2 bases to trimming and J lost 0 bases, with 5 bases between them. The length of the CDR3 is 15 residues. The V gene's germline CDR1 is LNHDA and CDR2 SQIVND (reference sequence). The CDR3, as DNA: TGTGCCAGTAGTATACGTGTCTCTGGGGCCAACGTCCTGACTTTC. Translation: CASSIRVSGANVLTF. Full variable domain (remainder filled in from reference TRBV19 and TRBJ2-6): DGGITQSPKYLFRKEGQNVTLSCEQNLNHDAMYWYRQDPGQGLRLIYYSQIVNDFQKGDIAEGYSVSREKKESFPLTVTSAQKNPTAFYLCASSIRVSGANVLTFGAGSRLTVL.

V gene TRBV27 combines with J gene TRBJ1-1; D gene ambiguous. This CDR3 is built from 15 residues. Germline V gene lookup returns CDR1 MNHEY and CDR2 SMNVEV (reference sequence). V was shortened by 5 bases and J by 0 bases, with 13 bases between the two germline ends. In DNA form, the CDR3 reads TGTGCCAGCAGTCTCACCGGGAGGATGAACACTGAAGCTTTCTTT. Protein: CASSLTGRMNTEAFF.

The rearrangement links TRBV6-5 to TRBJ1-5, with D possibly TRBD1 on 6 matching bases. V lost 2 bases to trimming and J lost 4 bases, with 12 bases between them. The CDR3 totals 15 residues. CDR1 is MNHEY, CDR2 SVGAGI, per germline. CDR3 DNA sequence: TGTGCCAGCAGTTACGGAACAGGGCTAAATCAGCCCCAGCATTTT. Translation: CASSYGTGLNQPQHF.

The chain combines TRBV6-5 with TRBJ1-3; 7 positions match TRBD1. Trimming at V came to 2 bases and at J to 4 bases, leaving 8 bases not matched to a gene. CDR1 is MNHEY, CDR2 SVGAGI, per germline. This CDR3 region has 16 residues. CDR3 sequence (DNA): TGTGCCAGCAGTTACGATGGGACAGACCTAGGAAACACCATATATTTT. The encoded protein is CASSYDGTDLGNTIYF.

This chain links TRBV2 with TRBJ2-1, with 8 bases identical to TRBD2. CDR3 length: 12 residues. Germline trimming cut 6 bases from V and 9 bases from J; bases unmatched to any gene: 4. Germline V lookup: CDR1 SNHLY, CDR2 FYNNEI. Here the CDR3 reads CASRPGGFEQFF. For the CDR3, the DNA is TGTGCCAGCAGGCCGGGGGGGTTTGAGCAGTTCTTC.

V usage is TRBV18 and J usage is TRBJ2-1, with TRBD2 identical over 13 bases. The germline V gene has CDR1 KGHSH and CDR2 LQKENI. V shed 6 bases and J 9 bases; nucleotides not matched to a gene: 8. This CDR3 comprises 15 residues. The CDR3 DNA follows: TGTGCCAGCTCCCAGGGACTAGCGGGACAACCTGAGCAGTTCTTC. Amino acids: CASSQGLAGQPEQFF.

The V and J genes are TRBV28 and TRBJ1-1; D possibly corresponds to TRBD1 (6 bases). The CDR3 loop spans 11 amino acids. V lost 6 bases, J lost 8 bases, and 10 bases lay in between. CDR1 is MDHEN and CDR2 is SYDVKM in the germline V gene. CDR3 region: CASSLGAEAFF. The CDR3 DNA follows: TGTGCCAGCAGCCTGGGGGCAGAAGCTTTCTTT.

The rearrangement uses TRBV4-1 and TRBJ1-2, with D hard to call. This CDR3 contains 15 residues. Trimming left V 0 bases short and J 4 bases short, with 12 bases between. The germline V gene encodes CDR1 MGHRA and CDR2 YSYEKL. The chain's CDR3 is CASSQDRPGGYGYTF. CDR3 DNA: TGCGCCAGCAGCCAAGATCGGCCCGGCGGCTATGGCTACACCTTC.

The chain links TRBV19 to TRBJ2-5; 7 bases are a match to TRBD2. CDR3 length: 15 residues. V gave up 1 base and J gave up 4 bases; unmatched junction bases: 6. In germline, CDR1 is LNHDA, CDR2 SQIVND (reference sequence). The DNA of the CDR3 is TGTGCCAGTAGTATAGCTGGGGGGGAGGGAGAGACCCAGTACTTC. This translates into CASSIAGGEGETQYF.

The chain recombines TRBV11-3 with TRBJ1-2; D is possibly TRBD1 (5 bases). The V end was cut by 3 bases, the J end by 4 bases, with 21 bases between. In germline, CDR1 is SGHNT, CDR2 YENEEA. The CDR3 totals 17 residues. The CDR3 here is CASSFPPGRDPGYGYTF. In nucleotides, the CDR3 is TGTGCCAGCAGCTTTCCGCCGGGCAGGGATCCTGGCTATGGCTACACCTTC.

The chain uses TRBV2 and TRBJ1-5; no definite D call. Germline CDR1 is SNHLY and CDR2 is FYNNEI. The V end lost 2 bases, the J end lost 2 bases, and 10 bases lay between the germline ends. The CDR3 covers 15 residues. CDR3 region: CASSEIDPGNQPQHF. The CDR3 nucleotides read TGTGCCAGCAGTGAAATCGATCCGGGCAATCAGCCCCAGCATTTT.

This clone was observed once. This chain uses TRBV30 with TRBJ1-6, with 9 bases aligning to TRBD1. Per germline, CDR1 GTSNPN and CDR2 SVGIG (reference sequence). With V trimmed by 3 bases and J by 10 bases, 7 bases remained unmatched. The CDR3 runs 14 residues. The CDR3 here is CAWRPGQGASPLHF. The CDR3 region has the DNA TGTGCCTGGAGGCCGGGACAGGGTGCCTCACCCCTCCACTTT. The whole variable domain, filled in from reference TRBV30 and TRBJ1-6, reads SQTIHQWPATLVQPVGSPLSLECTVEGTSNPNLYWYRQAAGRGLQLLFYSVGIGQISSEVPQNLSASRPQDRQFILSSKKLLLSDSGFYLCAWRPGQGASPLHFGNGTRLTVT.

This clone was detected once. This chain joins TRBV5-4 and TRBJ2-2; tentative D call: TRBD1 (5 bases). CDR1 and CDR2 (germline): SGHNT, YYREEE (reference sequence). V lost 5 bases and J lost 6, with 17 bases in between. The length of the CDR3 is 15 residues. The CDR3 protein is CASRGAGSRAGELFF. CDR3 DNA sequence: TGTGCCAGCAGAGGGGCAGGTAGTCGGGCCGGGGAGCTGTTTTTT.

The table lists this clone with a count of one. The DNA of the CDR3 is TGTGCCAGTAGTATCGGCGGAGAGGGGCAGTTCTTC. This sequence encodes CASSIGGEGQFF. The rearrangement joins TRBV19 to TRBJ2-1, with D possibly matching TRBD2 (5 bases). Trimming removed 3 bases from V and 12 bases from J, with 12 bases in between. Germline lookup yields CDR1 LNHDA and CDR2 SQIVND (reference sequence). The CDR3 sequence is 12 residues long. The complete variable domain, with remaining parts taken from reference TRBV19 and TRBJ2-1, reads DGGITQSPKYLFRKEGQNVTLSCEQNLNHDAMYWYRQDPGQGLRLIYYSQIVNDFQKGDIAEGYSVSREKKESFPLTVTSAQKNPTAFYLCASSIGGEGQFFGPGTRLTVL.

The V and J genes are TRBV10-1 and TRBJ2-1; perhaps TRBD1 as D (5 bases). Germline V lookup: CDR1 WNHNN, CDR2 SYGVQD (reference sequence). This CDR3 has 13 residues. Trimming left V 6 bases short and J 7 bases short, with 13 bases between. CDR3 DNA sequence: TGCGCCAGCAGCGCTACAGCAGGGAATGAGCAGTTCTTC. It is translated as CASSATAGNEQFF.

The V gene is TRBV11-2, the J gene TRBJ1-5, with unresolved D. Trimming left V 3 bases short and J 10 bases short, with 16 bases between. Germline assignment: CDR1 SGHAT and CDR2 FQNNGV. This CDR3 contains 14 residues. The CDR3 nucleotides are TGTGCCAGCAGCTTTGAAGCTCCCGGGGAACCCCAGCATTTT. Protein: CASSFEAPGEPQHF.

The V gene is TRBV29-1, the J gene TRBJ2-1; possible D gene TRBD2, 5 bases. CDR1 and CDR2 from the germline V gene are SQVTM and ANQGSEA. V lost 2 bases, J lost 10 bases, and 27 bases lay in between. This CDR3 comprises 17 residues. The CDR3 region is CSVEFGMGGPRVGEQFF. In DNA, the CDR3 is TGCAGCGTTGAATTCGGCATGGGCGGGCCCCGAGTAGGAGAGCAGTTCTTC.

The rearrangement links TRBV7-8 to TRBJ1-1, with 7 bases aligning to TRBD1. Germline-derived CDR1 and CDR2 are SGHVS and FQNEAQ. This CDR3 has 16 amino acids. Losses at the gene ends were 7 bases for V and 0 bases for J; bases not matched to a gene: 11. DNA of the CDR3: TGTGCCAGCACCCCCAGGGGGAGGCACATGAACACTGAAGCTTTCTTT. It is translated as CASTPRGRHMNTEAFF.

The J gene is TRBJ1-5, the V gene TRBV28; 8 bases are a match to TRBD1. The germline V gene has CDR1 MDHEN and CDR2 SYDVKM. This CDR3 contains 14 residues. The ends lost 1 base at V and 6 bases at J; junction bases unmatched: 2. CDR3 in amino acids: CASSLSGGSQPQHF. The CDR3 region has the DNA TGTGCCAGCAGTTTATCAGGGGGCTCTCAGCCCCAGCATTTT. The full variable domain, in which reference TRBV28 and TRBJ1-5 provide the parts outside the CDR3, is DVKVTQSSRYLVKRTGEKVFLECVQDMDHENMFWYRQDPGLGLRLIYFSYDVKMKEKGDIPEGYSVSREKKERFSLILESASTNQTSMYLCASSLSGGSQPQHFGDGTRLSIL.

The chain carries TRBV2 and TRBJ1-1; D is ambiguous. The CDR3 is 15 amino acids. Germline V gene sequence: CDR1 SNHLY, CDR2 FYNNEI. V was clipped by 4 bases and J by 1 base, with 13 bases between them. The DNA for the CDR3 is TGTGCCAGCAGTGGATCGAGGCAGAGGAACACTGAAGCTTTCTTT. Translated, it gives CASSGSRQRNTEAFF.

This CDR3 reads CASSMWEGLSPDEQFF. The DNA of the CDR3 is TGTGCCAGTAGTATGTGGGAGGGCCTTTCCCCCGATGAGCAGTTCTTC. The chain combines TRBV19 with TRBJ2-1; 7 nucleotides match TRBD2. Germline loops: CDR1 LNHDA, CDR2 SQIVND (reference sequence). The CDR3 extends over 16 amino acids. J gave up 8 bases and V 3 bases, and 13 bases lay outside the gene matches.

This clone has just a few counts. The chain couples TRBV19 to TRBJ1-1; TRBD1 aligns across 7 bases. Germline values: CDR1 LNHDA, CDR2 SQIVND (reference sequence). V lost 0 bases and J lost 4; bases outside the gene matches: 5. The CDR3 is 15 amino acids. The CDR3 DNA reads TGTGCCAGTAGTATAGATCGGGCAGGGGGCACTGAAGCTTTCTTT. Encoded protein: CASSIDRAGGTEAFF.

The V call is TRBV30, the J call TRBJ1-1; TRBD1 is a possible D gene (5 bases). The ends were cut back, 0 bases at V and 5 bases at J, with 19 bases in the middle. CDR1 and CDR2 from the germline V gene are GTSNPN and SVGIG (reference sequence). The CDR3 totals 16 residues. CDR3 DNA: TGTGCCTGGAGTGTACTTTGGAGAGTGGGGCGGACTGAAGCTTTCTTT. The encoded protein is CAWSVLWRVGRTEAFF.